A selection of T cell receptor beta chains follows, all from one sample in a study of regulatory T cells in long-lasting Graves disease. TCRdb processed the multiplex PCR reads anew with MiXCR; each CDR3 protein has one entry. The sample carries some 490,000 distinct CDR3 sequences, around 13% recorded once. This sample was also put to use in a study of T cells in Graves' hyperthyroidism and ophthalmopathy.

The sample here was peripheral blood mononuclear cells (PBMCs), taken at new diagnosis, from a patient treated with antithyroid drugs. The receptors were gathered from a woman aged 25 to 39 with Graves disease. Each CDR3 is given with its conserved first and last residue. D genes are given only for firm matches. Only part of the rows carry a size: once, few, many, or a class if the clone is expanded.

j_call: TRBJ1-2; v_call: TRBV5-6; d_call: .; cdr3_length: 15; clone_size: many; cdr3_aa: CASTWTWASNYGYTF; cdr3_nt: TGTGCCAGCACCTGGACTTGGGCCTCTAACTATGGCTACACCTTC
j_call: TRBJ1-1; v_call: TRBV28; d_call: .; cdr3_length: 14; clone_size: many; cdr3_aa: CASSLRQINTEAFF; cdr3_nt: TGTGCCAGCAGTTTAAGGCAGATTAACACTGAAGCTTTCTTT
j_call: TRBJ1-2; v_call: TRBV27; d_call: TRBD1; cdr3_length: 16; clone_size: few; cdr3_aa: CASSFLLSTGASSYTF; cdr3_nt: TGTGCCAGCAGTTTTCTCTTATCTACAGGGGCTAGTAGCTACACCTTC
j_call: TRBJ1-6; v_call: TRBV28; d_call: .; cdr3_length: 15; clone_size: .; cdr3_aa: CASSYAGRADSPLHF; cdr3_nt: TGTGCCAGCAGCTATGCCGGGCGGGCGGATTCACCCCTCCACTTT
j_call: TRBJ1-4; v_call: TRBV29-1; d_call: .; cdr3_length: 12; clone_size: few; cdr3_aa: CSVQGGSEKLFF; cdr3_nt: TGCAGCGTACAGGGAGGCAGTGAAAAACTGTTTTTT
j_call: TRBJ1-6; v_call: TRBV6-5; d_call: .; cdr3_length: 16; clone_size: few; cdr3_aa: CASSYGRAGLNSPLHF; cdr3_nt: TGTGCCAGCAGTTACGGACGCGCCGGGCTTAATTCACCCCTCCACTTT
j_call: TRBJ2-5; v_call: TRBV28; d_call: .; cdr3_length: 16; clone_size: many; cdr3_aa: CASSPYAGTVQETQYF; cdr3_nt: TGTGCCAGCAGCCCTTACGCCGGGACCGTCCAAGAGACCCAGTACTTC
j_call: TRBJ1-5; v_call: TRBV9; d_call: .; cdr3_length: 14; clone_size: few; cdr3_aa: CASSVEGLDQPQHF; cdr3_nt: TGTGCCAGCAGCGTAGAGGGCCTCGATCAGCCCCAGCATTTT
j_call: TRBJ1-6; v_call: TRBV13; d_call: .; cdr3_length: 13; clone_size: many; cdr3_aa: CASSLRGMPPLHF; cdr3_nt: TGTGCCAGCAGCCTTAGGGGGATGCCACCCCTCCACTTT
j_call: TRBJ2-1; v_call: TRBV28; d_call: TRBD1; cdr3_length: 14; clone_size: many; cdr3_aa: CASRPGQSYNEQFF; cdr3_nt: TGTGCCAGCAGACCGGGACAGTCCTACAATGAGCAGTTCTTC
j_call: TRBJ1-5; v_call: TRBV28; d_call: .; cdr3_length: 15; clone_size: .; cdr3_aa: CASSPEGSSNQPQHF; cdr3_nt: TGTGCCAGCAGTCCAGAGGGCTCTAGCAATCAGCCCCAGCATTTT
j_call: TRBJ1-5; v_call: TRBV7-8; d_call: TRBD1; cdr3_length: 19; clone_size: .; cdr3_aa: CASSVYRTGSRKSNQPQHF; cdr3_nt: TGTGCCAGCAGCGTTTACCGGACAGGGAGTAGGAAGAGCAATCAGCCCCAGCATTTT
j_call: TRBJ2-3; v_call: TRBV20-1; d_call: .; cdr3_length: 11; clone_size: .; cdr3_aa: CSTTRTDTQYF; cdr3_nt: TGCAGTACCACGAGGACAGATACGCAGTATTTT
j_call: TRBJ2-1; v_call: TRBV12-5; d_call: .; cdr3_length: 12; clone_size: many; cdr3_aa: CASGLVSGEQFF; cdr3_nt: TGTGCTAGTGGTTTGGTATCCGGTGAGCAGTTCTTC
j_call: TRBJ1-2; v_call: TRBV6-2/TRBV6-3; d_call: .; cdr3_length: 15; clone_size: many; cdr3_aa: CASSYGDTRDYGYTF; cdr3_nt: TGTGCCAGCAGCTATGGGGACACCCGAGACTATGGCTACACCTTC
j_call: TRBJ2-7; v_call: TRBV5-6; d_call: .; cdr3_length: 14; clone_size: few; cdr3_aa: CASSFLQISYEQYF; cdr3_nt: TGTGCCAGCAGCTTCTTACAGATCTCCTACGAGCAGTACTTC
j_call: TRBJ2-5; v_call: TRBV12-3/TRBV12-4; d_call: TRBD1; cdr3_length: 13; clone_size: many; cdr3_aa: CASSPDRVETQYF; cdr3_nt: TGTGCCAGCAGCCCGGACAGGGTGGAGACCCAGTACTTC
j_call: TRBJ2-1; v_call: TRBV19; d_call: TRBD2; cdr3_length: 16; clone_size: few; cdr3_aa: CASRGLAGVAYNEQFF; cdr3_nt: TGTGCCAGTAGGGGACTAGCGGGAGTTGCCTACAATGAGCAGTTCTTC
j_call: TRBJ2-1; v_call: TRBV6-5; d_call: TRBD2; cdr3_length: 17; clone_size: many; cdr3_aa: CASSYRTGLAGGNEQFF; cdr3_nt: TGTGCCAGCAGTTACAGGACCGGACTAGCGGGAGGCAATGAGCAGTTCTTC
j_call: TRBJ2-3; v_call: TRBV27; d_call: .; cdr3_length: 15; clone_size: many; cdr3_aa: CASSLSTHRADTQYF; cdr3_nt: TGTGCCAGCAGTTTATCCACTCACAGGGCAGATACGCAGTATTTT
j_call: TRBJ2-7; v_call: TRBV11-3; d_call: TRBD2; cdr3_length: 18; clone_size: many; cdr3_aa: CASSLEGRTSGSSYEQYF; cdr3_nt: TGTGCCAGCAGCTTAGAGGGTAGGACTAGCGGGAGTTCCTACGAGCAGTACTTC
j_call: TRBJ2-3; v_call: TRBV5-6; d_call: TRBD2; cdr3_length: 16; clone_size: many; cdr3_aa: CASSSGTSGYTDTQYF; cdr3_nt: TGTGCCAGCAGCTCCGGGACTAGCGGATACACAGATACGCAGTATTTT
j_call: TRBJ1-3; v_call: TRBV7-9; d_call: .; cdr3_length: 14; clone_size: many; cdr3_aa: CASSLRGSGNTIYF; cdr3_nt: TGTGCCAGCAGCTTACGGGGGTCTGGAAACACCATATATTTT
j_call: TRBJ2-2; v_call: TRBV11-3; d_call: .; cdr3_length: 16; clone_size: many; cdr3_aa: CASSSSFGINTGELFF; cdr3_nt: TGTGCCAGCAGCTCTTCCTTCGGGATTAACACCGGGGAGCTGTTTTTT
j_call: TRBJ2-5; v_call: TRBV7-2; d_call: TRBD2; cdr3_length: 18; clone_size: many; cdr3_aa: CASSLAASGGGGQETQYF; cdr3_nt: TGTGCCAGCAGCTTAGCCGCTAGCGGGGGGGGCGGCCAAGAGACCCAGTACTTC
j_call: TRBJ1-4; v_call: TRBV12-3/TRBV12-4; d_call: TRBD1; cdr3_length: 17; clone_size: many; cdr3_aa: CASSSYRGGATNEKLFF; cdr3_nt: TGTGCCAGCAGTTCTTACAGGGGGGGAGCAACTAATGAAAAACTGTTTTTT
j_call: TRBJ2-5; v_call: TRBV7-8; d_call: TRBD2; cdr3_length: 16; clone_size: many; cdr3_aa: CASSRTSGGGDETQYF; cdr3_nt: TGTGCCAGCAGCCGGACTAGCGGGGGGGGGGATGAGACCCAGTACTTC
j_call: TRBJ1-2; v_call: TRBV7-8; d_call: .; cdr3_length: 14; clone_size: many; cdr3_aa: CASSPGQIPAGYTF; cdr3_nt: TGTGCCAGCAGCCCTGGACAGATCCCTGCCGGCTACACCTTC
j_call: TRBJ2-5; v_call: TRBV7-7; d_call: .; cdr3_length: 12; clone_size: .; cdr3_aa: CASSHSGETQYF; cdr3_nt: TGTGCTAGCAGCCATAGCGGAGAGACCCAGTACTTC
j_call: TRBJ1-2; v_call: TRBV19; d_call: .; cdr3_length: 14; clone_size: many; cdr3_aa: CASSIRRGAEGYTF; cdr3_nt: TGTGCCAGTAGTATAAGGCGGGGGGCCGAGGGCTACACCTTC
j_call: TRBJ2-7; v_call: TRBV7-9; d_call: .; cdr3_length: 13; clone_size: few; cdr3_aa: CASSLAQGHEQYF; cdr3_nt: TGTGCCAGCAGCTTAGCTCAGGGTCACGAGCAGTACTTC
j_call: TRBJ2-7; v_call: TRBV5-1; d_call: TRBD1; cdr3_length: 15; clone_size: many; cdr3_aa: CASSEDRLTSYEQYF; cdr3_nt: TGCGCCAGCAGCGAGGACAGGCTCACCTCCTACGAGCAGTACTTC
j_call: TRBJ1-1; v_call: TRBV7-9; d_call: .; cdr3_length: 13; clone_size: many; cdr3_aa: CAVGATGYTEAFF; cdr3_nt: TGTGCCGTCGGGGCAACCGGTTACACTGAAGCTTTCTTT
j_call: TRBJ1-6; v_call: TRBV6-1; d_call: TRBD1; cdr3_length: 14; clone_size: .; cdr3_aa: CASRQGAFNSPLHF; cdr3_nt: TGTGCCAGCAGACAGGGGGCGTTTAATTCACCCCTCCACTTT
j_call: TRBJ2-4; v_call: TRBV19; d_call: TRBD2; cdr3_length: 18; clone_size: .; cdr3_aa: CASSIGALAGGYRNIQYF; cdr3_nt: TGTGCCAGTAGTATCGGGGCTCTAGCGGGAGGATATAGAAACATTCAGTACTTC
j_call: TRBJ1-6; v_call: TRBV6-5; d_call: .; cdr3_length: 15; clone_size: few; cdr3_aa: CASSYWQGWNSPLHF; cdr3_nt: TGTGCCAGCAGTTATTGGCAGGGCTGGAATTCACCCCTCCACTTT
j_call: TRBJ2-5; v_call: TRBV11-2; d_call: TRBD2; cdr3_length: 14; clone_size: many; cdr3_aa: CATRRLAGGETQYF; cdr3_nt: TGTGCCACCCGACGGCTAGCGGGAGGAGAGACCCAGTACTTC
j_call: TRBJ2-7; v_call: TRBV6-2/TRBV6-3; d_call: TRBD1; cdr3_length: 13; clone_size: .; cdr3_aa: CASRATGGYEQYF; cdr3_nt: TGTGCCAGCAGGGCCACAGGGGGCTACGAGCAGTACTTC
j_call: TRBJ2-1; v_call: TRBV18; d_call: .; cdr3_length: 14; clone_size: many; cdr3_aa: CASSPPGSYNEQFF; cdr3_nt: TGTGCCAGCTCACCACCTGGTTCCTACAATGAGCAGTTCTTC
j_call: TRBJ2-4; v_call: TRBV20-1; d_call: TRBD2; cdr3_length: 16; clone_size: many; cdr3_aa: CSASAPGLAGVGIQYF; cdr3_nt: TGCAGTGCTAGCGCACCGGGACTAGCGGGAGTGGGCATTCAGTACTTC
j_call: TRBJ1-2; v_call: TRBV2; d_call: .; cdr3_length: 12; clone_size: many; cdr3_aa: CASSETGNGYTF; cdr3_nt: TGTGCCAGCAGTGAAACGGGAAATGGCTACACCTTC
j_call: TRBJ2-3; v_call: TRBV4-3; d_call: TRBD2; cdr3_length: 14; clone_size: many; cdr3_aa: CASSLASGRDTQYF; cdr3_nt: TGCGCCAGCAGCCTGGCTAGCGGGAGAGATACGCAGTATTTT
j_call: TRBJ2-1; v_call: TRBV7-9; d_call: TRBD2; cdr3_length: 14; clone_size: many; cdr3_aa: CASFRAGGPNEQFF; cdr3_nt: TGTGCCAGCTTCCGGGCGGGAGGACCCAATGAGCAGTTCTTC
j_call: TRBJ2-1; v_call: TRBV11-3; d_call: TRBD2; cdr3_length: 16; clone_size: .; cdr3_aa: CASSLFEREFYNEQFF; cdr3_nt: TGTGCCAGCAGCTTATTTGAGCGGGAGTTCTACAATGAGCAGTTCTTC
j_call: TRBJ1-2; v_call: TRBV14; d_call: .; cdr3_length: 15; clone_size: many; cdr3_aa: CASSQGAGASYGYTF; cdr3_nt: TGTGCCAGCAGCCAAGGCGCGGGCGCGAGCTATGGCTACACCTTC
j_call: TRBJ1-1; v_call: TRBV7-2; d_call: .; cdr3_length: 15; clone_size: many; cdr3_aa: CASSLDSGLDTEAFF; cdr3_nt: TGTGCCAGCAGCTTAGACTCAGGGCTTGACACTGAAGCTTTCTTT
j_call: TRBJ2-7; v_call: TRBV7-3; d_call: TRBD2; cdr3_length: 17; clone_size: .; cdr3_aa: CASSFGGLAGAMNEQYF; cdr3_nt: TGTGCCAGCAGCTTTGGGGGCCTAGCGGGAGCAATGAACGAGCAGTACTTC
j_call: TRBJ2-5; v_call: TRBV11-2; d_call: TRBD2; cdr3_length: 16; clone_size: many; cdr3_aa: CASSLSDRGGAETQYF; cdr3_nt: TGTGCCAGCAGCTTATCCGACCGGGGGGGCGCGGAGACCCAGTACTTC
j_call: TRBJ1-4; v_call: TRBV30; d_call: TRBD1; cdr3_length: 14; clone_size: few; cdr3_aa: CACEPGQVNEKLFF; cdr3_nt: TGTGCCTGCGAACCGGGACAGGTTAATGAAAAACTGTTTTTT
j_call: TRBJ2-4; v_call: TRBV6-1; d_call: .; cdr3_length: 15; clone_size: few; cdr3_aa: CASSETGIYKNIQYF; cdr3_nt: TGTGCCAGCAGTGAAACAGGAATATACAAAAACATTCAGTACTTC
j_call: TRBJ2-7; v_call: TRBV15; d_call: TRBD1; cdr3_length: 13; clone_size: many; cdr3_aa: CATSSDRGYEQYF; cdr3_nt: TGTGCCACCAGCTCCGACAGGGGCTACGAGCAGTACTTC
j_call: TRBJ2-7; v_call: TRBV12-3/TRBV12-4; d_call: .; cdr3_length: 14; clone_size: many; cdr3_aa: CASSTNNRANEQYF; cdr3_nt: TGTGCCAGCAGTACGAACAACAGGGCTAACGAGCAGTACTTC